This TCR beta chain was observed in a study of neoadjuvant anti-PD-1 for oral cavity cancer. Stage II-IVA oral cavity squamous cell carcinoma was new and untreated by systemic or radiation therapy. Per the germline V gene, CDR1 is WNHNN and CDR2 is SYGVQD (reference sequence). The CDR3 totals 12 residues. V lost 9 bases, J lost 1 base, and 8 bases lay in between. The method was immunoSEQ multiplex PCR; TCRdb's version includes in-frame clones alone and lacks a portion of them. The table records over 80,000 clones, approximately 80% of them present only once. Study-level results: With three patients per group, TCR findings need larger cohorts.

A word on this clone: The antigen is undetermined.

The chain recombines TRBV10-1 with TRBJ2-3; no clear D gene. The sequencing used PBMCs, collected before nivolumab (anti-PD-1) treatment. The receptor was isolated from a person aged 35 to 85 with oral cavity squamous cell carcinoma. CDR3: CASAGGTDTQYF. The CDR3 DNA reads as TGCGCCAGTGCTGGGGGCACAGATACGCAGTATTTT.